These 22 T cell receptor beta chains share one sample of origin, sequenced in a study of T cell clusters in autoimmune cytopenias. Each sample's input was roughly 270 ng genomic DNA, 30,000 to 45,000 genome equivalents. One tube held mixed TRB-A and TRB-B primer pools for touch-down PCR. TCRdb derives one entry per CDR3 protein from the multiplex PCR reads, leaving out DNA. The sample's table shows approximately 7,800 distinct CDR3 sequences. The sample comprised peripheral blood. The receptors derive from a human donor with an autoimmune cytopenia or autoimmune hepatitis (not recorded which).

By frequency, this clonotype registers medium-sized. The genes are TRBV30 and TRBJ2-3; TCRdb lists TRBD2, though no DNA is available to test this call. CDR3 size: 16 residues. Germline assignment: CDR1 GTSNPN and CDR2 SVGIG (reference sequence). The CDR3 reads CAWSPRTSLGADTQYF.

This clonotype is labeled medium-sized (0.01 to 0.1%) based on frequency. The chain joins TRBV29-1 to TRBJ2-7; the D call from TCRdb, TRBD1, cannot be confirmed without DNA. The length of the CDR3 is 13 residues. CDR1 and CDR2 from the germline V gene are SQVTM and ANQGSEA. CDR3 region: CSVVGTGDYEQYF.

Measured by frequency, this clonotype is medium-sized (0.01 to 0.1%). The chain uses TRBV7-2 and TRBJ2-7; TCRdb selects TRBD1, and the lack of DNA leaves this call unchecked. The CDR3 covers 13 residues. In germline, CDR1 is SGHTA, CDR2 FQGNSA. The CDR3 spells CASSRQTGLEQYF.

Judged by frequency, this clonotype is medium-sized. The rearrangement uses TRBV20-1 and TRBJ1-2; TCRdb names TRBD1, which stays unverified in the absence of DNA. The germline gives CDR1 DFQATT, CDR2 SNEGSKA (reference sequence). CDR3 length equals 13 residues. CDR3 loop: CSAGQGAGYGYTF.

Frequency places this clonotype as medium-sized. The genes are TRBV19 and TRBJ1-5; TCRdb picks TRBD1, but there is no DNA to check that call. The CDR3 sequence is 16 residues long. Per the germline V gene, CDR1 is LNHDA and CDR2 is SQIVND (reference sequence). CDR3 in amino acids: CASSMMGGSTEEPQHF.

The chain combines TRBV5-8 with TRBJ1-1. There are 13 residues in the CDR3. The germline V gene has CDR1 SGHTS and CDR2 YDEGEE. The CDR3 is CASSLVPNTEAFF.

This clonotype is deemed medium-sized by its frequency. This chain joins TRBV5-4 and TRBJ2-7; TCRdb outputs TRBD2, but without DNA this stays unchecked. Germline CDR1 SGHNT, CDR2 YYREEE (reference sequence). CDR3 length: 17 amino acids. CDR3 protein: CASSGGLAGGLSYEQYF. The variable domain in full, with the rest retrieved from reference TRBV5-4 and TRBJ2-7, is ETGVTQSPTHLIKTRGQQVTLRCSSQSGHNTVSWYQQALGQGPQFIFQYYREEENGRGNFPPRFSGLQFPNYSSELNVNALELDDSALYLCASSGGLAGGLSYEQYFGPGTRLTVT.

V is TRBV27 and J is TRBJ2-5. Per germline, CDR1 MNHEY and CDR2 SMNVEV (reference sequence). CDR3 length: 11 residues. The chain's CDR3 is CASRCRETQYF.

This chain joins TRBV6-1 and TRBJ1-1; TCRdb designates TRBD1, a call that cannot be tested without DNA. Germline lookup yields CDR1 MNHNS and CDR2 SASEGT. The CDR3 is 13 residues long. The CDR3 loop reads CASIRGRGTEAFF.

This chain uses TRBV9 with TRBJ2-5; TCRdb designates TRBD1, a call that cannot be tested without DNA. The V gene's germline CDR1 is SGDLS and CDR2 YYNGEE. The CDR3 consists of 15 residues. CDR3 loop: CASSVGQRYQETQYF. Based on the CDR3 plus reference TRBV9 and TRBJ2-5, the full variable domain is DSGVTQTPKHLITATGQRVTLRCSPRSGDLSVYWYQQSLDQGLQFLIQYYNGEERAKGNILERFSAQQFPDLHSELNLSSLELGDSALYFCASSVGQRYQETQYFGPGTRLLVL.

This clonotype is called medium-sized (0.01 to 0.1%) based on its frequency. The genes are TRBV27 and TRBJ2-7; TCRdb's D gene call, TRBD1, goes unchecked for lack of DNA. The germline CDR1 and CDR2 sequences are MNHEY and SMNVEV (reference sequence). The CDR3 has 15 amino acids. The CDR3 sequence is CASSPRGHPTYEQYF.

The gene calls are TRBV6-6 and TRBJ2-1. Germline CDR1 and CDR2: MNHNY and SVGAGI (reference sequence). CDR3 size: 14 residues. The CDR3 region is CASSERSSYNEQFF.

V usage is TRBV7-3 and J usage is TRBJ1-2; without DNA, the TCRdb call of TRBD1 cannot be checked. Germline V lookup: CDR1 SGHTA, CDR2 FQGTGA. The length of the CDR3 is 15 residues. CDR3 residues: CASSSGPGQGRGYTF.

The rearrangement uses TRBV6-2 or TRBV6-3 and TRBJ1-3. There are 17 residues in the CDR3. Per the germline V gene, CDR1 is MNHEY and CDR2 is SVGEGT. This chain's CDR3 is CASSSSSGKSSGNTIYF.

The J gene is TRBJ2-1, the V gene TRBV6-2 or TRBV6-3; TCRdb proposes TRBD1, but this gene call is untestable without DNA. The CDR3 runs to 16 residues. Germline CDR1 is MNHEY and CDR2 is SVGEGT. The CDR3 region is CASSFPGGQGTNEQFF.

Considering frequency, this clonotype is medium-sized. The chain couples TRBV6-1 to TRBJ1-1. CDR3 size: 12 residues. The germline V gene encodes CDR1 MNHNS and CDR2 SASEGT. The CDR3 protein is CASSEARGEAFF.

This clonotype is called medium-sized (0.01 to 0.1%) based on its frequency. The V call is TRBV6-2 or TRBV6-3, the J call TRBJ2-7; absent DNA, TCRdb's TRBD1 call cannot be checked. Germline values: CDR1 MNHEY, CDR2 SVGEGT. This CDR3 comprises 13 residues. CDR3: CASTMAGAYEQYF.

The chain couples TRBV20-1 to TRBJ1-1; TCRdb gives TRBD1 as the D gene, but with no DNA this cannot be confirmed. The germline CDR1 and CDR2 sequences are DFQATT and SNEGSKA (reference sequence). The CDR3 has 14 amino acids. The CDR3 spells CSARTAGDHTEAFF.

This clonotype is deemed medium-sized by its frequency. The V and J genes are TRBV7-2 and TRBJ1-2; TCRdb lists TRBD1, though no DNA is available to test this call. From germline, CDR1 is SGHTA and CDR2 FQGNSA. This CDR3 region has 13 residues. CDR3 protein: CASSLGGNYGYTF.

The rearrangement links TRBV11-3 to TRBJ2-5; no DNA is available, so the TRBD1 call from TCRdb remains unchecked. This CDR3 is built from 18 residues. Germline V CDR1 and CDR2: SGHNT, YENEEA. CDR3 protein: CASSLDYGLGDKQETQYF.

The chain employs TRBV27 and TRBJ2-5; TCRdb reports TRBD1, a call that lacks DNA to check it against. Germline V gene sequence: CDR1 MNHEY, CDR2 SMNVEV (reference sequence). This CDR3 contains 14 residues. The CDR3 sequence is CASSFTGKQETQYF.

The V and J genes are TRBV20-1 and TRBJ2-3; there is no DNA to check the TCRdb D call of TRBD1. Germline CDR1 DFQATT, CDR2 SNEGSKA (reference sequence). This CDR3 contains 15 residues. CDR3 region: CSAETRNGGTDTQYF.